A selection of T cell receptor beta chains follows, all from one sample in a study of CD8 T cells in Susac syndrome. TCRdb redid the calling of the immunoSEQ multiplex PCR reads with MiXCR, one entry per CDR3 protein. The sample lists about 60,000 distinct CDR3 sequences; around 90% were seen once. The sequencing input was CD8+ T cells from PBMCs. Receptor source: a human donor in good health. CDR3s include the opening cysteine and the closing phenylalanine or tryptophan. D genes are given only for firm matches. The size field is filled for only some rows; it gives once, few, many or a size class.

NA	TRBJ2-5	NA	TRBV20-1	TGCAGTGCTAGAGTAGCAGAAGAGACCCAGTACTTC	CSARVAEETQYF
NA	TRBJ2-2	NA	TRBV4-3	TGCGCCAGCAGCCAAGCCCTAGCGTGGCGGGAGCTGTTTTTT	CASSQALAWRELFF
NA	TRBJ2-7	NA	TRBV5-6	TGTGCCAGCAGCCTGGGTCCTCTACGCGAGCAGTACTTC	CASSLGPLREQYF
NA	TRBJ1-2	NA	TRBV5-1	TGCGCCAGCAGTAACAGGACAGCGAACTATGGCTACACCTTC	CASSNRTANYGYTF
NA	TRBJ1-2	NA	TRBV19	TGTGCCAGTAGTTCAATCGGGCAGGGGTATGGCTACACCTTC	CASSSIGQGYGYTF
TRBD2	TRBJ2-3	NA	TRBV9	TGTGCCAGCAGCGAGGGGACTAGCGGGGGGGCCGGGGATACGCAGTATTTT	CASSEGTSGGAGDTQYF
NA	TRBJ1-5	NA	TRBV4-1	TGCGCCAGCAGCCAACATCAGGGTTCTGAACAGCCCCAGCATTTT	CASSQHQGSEQPQHF
NA	TRBJ2-2	NA	TRBV19	TGTGCCAGTAGTATCATGCGGGGTCCCGGGGAGCTGTTTTTT	CASSIMRGPGELFF
NA	TRBJ2-7	NA	TRBV2	TGTGCCAGCAGTGAAGCGGGGGTTAGCTACGAGCAGTACTTC	CASSEAGVSYEQYF
NA	TRBJ1-2	NA	TRBV14	TGTGCCAGCAGCCAAGTCGAGACGGACGGAATTATTAACTATGGCTACACCTTC	CASSQVETDGIINYGYTF
NA	TRBJ2-1	NA	TRBV5-1	TGCGCCAGCAGCCTGACCCTGGCCCTCTACAATGAGCAGTTCTTC	CASSLTLALYNEQFF
TRBD2	TRBJ2-2	NA	TRBV5-6	TGTGCCAGCAGCCAAGGACTAGCGGGGGGCACCGGGGAGCTGTTTTTT	CASSQGLAGGTGELFF
NA	TRBJ2-6	NA	TRBV19	TGTGCCAGTAGTACCCGTGGGCGTTATGCCTCTGGGGCCAACGTCCTGACTTTC	CASSTRGRYASGANVLTF
TRBD1	TRBJ1-2	NA	TRBV27	TGTGCCAGCAGAGGGGGAGGGGGCGGAATCGGTGGCTATGGCTACACCTTC	CASRGGGGGIGGYGYTF
NA	TRBJ2-4	NA	TRBV4-1	TGCGCCAGCAGCCAGGGGCGGTCGGAAAACATTCAGTACTTC	CASSQGRSENIQYF
TRBD1	TRBJ1-1	NA	TRBV6-1	TGTGCCAGCAGTGGCTTACAGGGGTCGCGGACTGAAGCTTTCTTT	CASSGLQGSRTEAFF
NA	TRBJ2-1	NA	TRBV15	TGTGCCACCAGCCCTTACCCGGGGGCGAACAATGAGCAGTTCTTC	CATSPYPGANNEQFF
NA	TRBJ2-1	NA	TRBV7-9	TGTGCCAGCAGCTCCGAGAGGGACCTAAGCTCCTACAATGAGCAGTTCTTC	CASSSERDLSSYNEQFF
TRBD1	TRBJ1-1	NA	TRBV6-5	TGTGCCAGCAGTTACTCGACAGGGACCGCTGAAGCTTTCTTT	CASSYSTGTAEAFF
TRBD2	TRBJ2-1	few	TRBV12-5	TGTGCTAGTGGTTTGGGTCCCGGGAGGAATGAGCAGTTCTTC	CASGLGPGRNEQFF
NA	TRBJ1-1	NA	TRBV19	TGTGCCAGTAGTATAGGTGCCGCTGAAGGGAACACTGAAGCTTTCTTT	CASSIGAAEGNTEAFF
NA	TRBJ2-1	few	TRBV28	TGTGCCAGCAGTTTGGGTTCTCCGTATGAGCAGTTCTTC	CASSLGSPYEQFF
NA	TRBJ2-5	once	TRBV3-1	TGTGCCAGCAGCCAAGAGGCAGGCCAAGAGACCCAGTACTTC	CASSQEAGQETQYF
TRBD1	TRBJ2-5	few	TRBV12-3/TRBV12-4	TGTGCCAGCAGTTTAGCCGAGGGACAGAGGAAAGAGACCCAGTACTTC	CASSLAEGQRKETQYF
NA	TRBJ1-6	NA	TRBV4-1	TGCGCCAGCGGGAGACTCATGGAGAGGGGTTCACCCCTCCACTTT	CASGRLMERGSPLHF
NA	TRBJ2-1	NA	TRBV10-3	TGTGCCATCAGTTCTGAGACTGGGACCTACAATGAGCAGTTCTTC	CAISSETGTYNEQFF
TRBD2	TRBJ2-7	NA	TRBV5-1	TGCGCCAGCACCCCCCTGGGCGGGGGGACGGGCGAGCAGTACTTC	CASTPLGGGTGEQYF
NA	TRBJ2-7	NA	TRBV5-4	TGTGCCAGCAGCTTGCTAGGGGGGCCATACGAGCAGTACTTC	CASSLLGGPYEQYF
NA	TRBJ2-2	NA	TRBV4-3	TGCGCCAGCAGCCAAGATGTTGGAGGGGCCGGGGAGCTGTTTTTT	CASSQDVGGAGELFF
TRBD2	TRBJ2-3	NA	TRBV27	TGTGCCAGCAGAAGCGGGGGGGAACTTGATACGCAGTATTTT	CASRSGGELDTQYF
TRBD2	TRBJ2-1	NA	TRBV12-3/TRBV12-4	TGTGCCCTAGCGGGGGGGGCCTACAATGAGCAGTTCTTC	CALAGGAYNEQFF
NA	TRBJ1-5	NA	TRBV12-3/TRBV12-4	TGTGCCAGCCGCCAAGAGAATCAGCCCCAGCATTTT	CASRQENQPQHF
NA	TRBJ2-2	NA	TRBV7-9	TGTGCCAGCAGCCAAATACAGGTTAACACCGGGGAGCTGTTTTTT	CASSQIQVNTGELFF
NA	TRBJ2-3	NA	TRBV6-5	TGTGCCAGCAGTTACTCGCCTAGCAACGAACTCAGCACAGATACGCAGTATTTT	CASSYSPSNELSTDTQYF
NA	TRBJ1-1	NA	TRBV27	TGTGCCAGCAGTTTATCGTCAGGGGAAGCTTTCTTT	CASSLSSGEAFF
TRBD1	TRBJ2-5	NA	TRBV7-9	TGTGCCAGCAGCCCCTCAGGGGGAGAGGAGACCCAGTACTTC	CASSPSGGEETQYF
TRBD2	TRBJ2-5	NA	TRBV12-3/TRBV12-4	TGTGCCAGCAGTAGACTAGCGGGGGACCTCCAAGAGACCCAGTACTTC	CASSRLAGDLQETQYF
TRBD1	TRBJ2-2	NA	TRBV9	TGTGCCAGCAGCCCCCGGACAGGGGACACCGGGGAGCTGTTTTTT	CASSPRTGDTGELFF